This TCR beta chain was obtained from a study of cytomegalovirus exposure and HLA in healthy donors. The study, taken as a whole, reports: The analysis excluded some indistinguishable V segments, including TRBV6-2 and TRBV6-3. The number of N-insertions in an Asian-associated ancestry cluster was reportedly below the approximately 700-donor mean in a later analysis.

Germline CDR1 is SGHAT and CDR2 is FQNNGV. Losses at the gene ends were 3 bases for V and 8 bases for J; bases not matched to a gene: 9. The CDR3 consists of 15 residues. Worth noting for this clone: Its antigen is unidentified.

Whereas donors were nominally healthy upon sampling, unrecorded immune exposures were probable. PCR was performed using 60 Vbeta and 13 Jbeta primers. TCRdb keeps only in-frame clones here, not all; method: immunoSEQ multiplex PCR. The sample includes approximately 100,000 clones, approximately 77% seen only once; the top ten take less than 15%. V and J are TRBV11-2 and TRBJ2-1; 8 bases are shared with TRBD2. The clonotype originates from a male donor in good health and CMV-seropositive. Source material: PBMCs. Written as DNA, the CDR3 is TGTGCCAGCAGCTTTAACCAGCGGGGGTCCGATGAGCAGTTCTTC. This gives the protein CASSFNQRGSDEQFF.